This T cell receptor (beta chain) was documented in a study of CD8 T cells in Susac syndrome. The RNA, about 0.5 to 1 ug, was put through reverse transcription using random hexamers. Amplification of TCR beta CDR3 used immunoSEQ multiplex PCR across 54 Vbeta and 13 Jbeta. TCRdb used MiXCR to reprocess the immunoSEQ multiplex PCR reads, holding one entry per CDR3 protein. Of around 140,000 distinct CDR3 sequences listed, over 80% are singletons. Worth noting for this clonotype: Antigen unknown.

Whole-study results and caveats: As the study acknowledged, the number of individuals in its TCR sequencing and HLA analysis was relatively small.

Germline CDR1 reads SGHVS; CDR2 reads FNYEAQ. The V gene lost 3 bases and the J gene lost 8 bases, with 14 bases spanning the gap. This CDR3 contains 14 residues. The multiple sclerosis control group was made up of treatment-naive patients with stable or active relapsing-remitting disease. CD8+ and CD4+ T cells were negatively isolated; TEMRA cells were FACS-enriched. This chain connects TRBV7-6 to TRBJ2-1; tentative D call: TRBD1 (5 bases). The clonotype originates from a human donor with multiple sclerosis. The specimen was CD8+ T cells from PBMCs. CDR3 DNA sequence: TGTGCCAGCAGCTTCTGGCAAGGGGCTGATGAGCAGTTCTTC. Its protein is CASSFWQGADEQFF.